Below, 6 T cell receptor beta chains from the same sample are listed, as sequenced in a study of T cells in Graves' hyperthyroidism and ophthalmopathy. It was RNA transcripts that yielded the amplified TCR beta CDR3 regions. HTBI primers were used for first-round RT-PCR of the TCR CDR3. TCRdb passed the multiplex PCR reads through MiXCR, listing each CDR3 protein once. This repertoire shows nearly 750,000 distinct CDR3 sequences, 35% found once; its top ten account for around 31%. Sequences were obtained from blood. The receptors here all came from a middle-aged woman with Graves' hyperthyroidism.

About this clonotype: This may be a read error, as it is one base from a much larger clone. The CDR3 sequence is CATDEGNHQPQHF. The DNA for the CDR3 is TGTGCCACCGACGAGGGGAATCATCAGCCCCAGCATTTT. The chain employs TRBV10-3 and TRBJ1-5; possibly TRBD1 for D (5 bases). This CDR3 region has 13 residues. Germline CDR1 ENHRY, CDR2 SYGVKD. Trimming cost V 10 bases and J 5 bases, with 15 bases left between them.

This clonotype showed up just a few times. The genes are TRBV10-3 and TRBJ1-1; D not resolved. Germline V gives CDR1 ENHRY, CDR2 SYGVKD. V lost 4 bases and J lost 8, with 14 bases in between. The CDR3 totals 13 residues. CDR3 DNA: TGTGCCATCAGTGTAGAAGCACTGCGGGAAGCTTTCTTT. This sequence encodes CAISVEALREAFF.

This clonotype has at least ten counts. The chain couples TRBV19 to TRBJ1-1, with D possibly matching TRBD1 (5 bases). In germline, CDR1 is LNHDA, CDR2 SQIVND (reference sequence). The CDR3 has 15 residues. Between the trimmed V and J ends, which lost 3 bases and 4 bases, there was a span of 15 bases. This CDR3 reads CASSIGGEGGTEAFF. CDR3 DNA: TGTGCCAGTAGTATCGGAGGGGAGGGCGGCACTGAAGCTTTCTTT. The full variable domain, completed using reference TRBV19 and TRBJ1-1, is DGGITQSPKYLFRKEGQNVTLSCEQNLNHDAMYWYRQDPGQGLRLIYYSQIVNDFQKGDIAEGYSVSREKKESFPLTVTSAQKNPTAFYLCASSIGGEGGTEAFFGQGTRLTVV.

Details on this clonotype: Being one base from a much bigger clone, this may be a read error. V usage is TRBV10-3 and J usage is TRBJ2-5, with D perhaps TRBD2 (6 bases). The CDR3 runs to 14 residues. Germline loops: CDR1 ENHRY, CDR2 SYGVKD. Deletions cut 3 bases from V and 1 base from J, with 9 bases between. The CDR3 reads CAISELRGQETQYF. The CDR3 DNA is TGTGCCATCAGTGAACTGCGGGGCCAAGAGACCCAGTACTTC.

The chain is built from TRBV12-3 or TRBV12-4 and TRBJ1-3, with D tentatively TRBD1 (6 bases). V was clipped by 2 bases and J by 1 base, with 15 bases between them. The CDR3 runs to 17 residues. CDR3 DNA: TGTGCCAGCAGTTTAAGGCGGCAGGGGACGTCTGGAAACACCATATATTTT. This sequence encodes CASSLRRQGTSGNTIYF.

The chain uses TRBV20-1 and TRBJ1-2; unclear D gene. V was pared by 2 bases and J by 2 bases, with 9 bases between. The V gene's germline CDR1 is DFQATT and CDR2 SNEGSKA (reference sequence). The length of the CDR3 is 13 residues. CDR3 coding DNA: TGCAGTGCTAGACCCCCGGGAAACTATGGCTACACCTTC. It translates to CSARPPGNYGYTF.